Below, one TCR beta chain is given with its context. One end of the junction fails to match germline, which may point to a read error. This sample's RNA came from whole unsorted tissue. This non-tumor lung sample came from over 3 cm beyond the tumor edge. A modified ARM-PCR protocol with three rounds of nested PCR amplified TCRbeta. MiXCR, applied by TCRdb to the multiplex PCR reads, yields one record per CDR3 protein. The top ten clones hold approximately 18% of a sample with some 100,000 distinct CDR3 sequences, 50% to 70% of them seen once. The data belong to a study of tumor and adjacent non-tumor tissue in lung cancer. This CDR3 is 14 amino acids long.

The sample comprised distant non-tumor lung tissue. The V gene is TRBV12-3 or TRBV12-4, the J gene TRBJ2-2, with D possibly matching TRBD2 (5 bases). This receptor was identified in a man between 25 and 39 years old with non-small cell lung cancer. The CDR3 nucleotides read TGTGCCAGCAGCTTAGCGTCCACCCTCGGGGAGCTGTTTTTT. It encodes CASSLASTLGELFF.